This is a list of T cell receptor beta chains from one sample in a study of vaccination and CD4 T cells after COVID-19. TCRdb called the PCR reads again in MiXCR, with one record for every CDR3 protein. This table holds about 20,000 distinct CDR3 sequences, about 60% found once. The sequences come from CD4+ T cells from blood, collected after SARS-CoV-2 vaccination. Receptors were obtained from a human donor who had recovered from COVID-19. The CDR3 runs from the conserved cysteine through the conserved F or W. A D gene is named only where the DNA matches it firmly. Clone size is stated in some rows and not others, as once, few, many or a class when expanded.

J gene | V gene | clone size | D gene | CDR3 protein | CDR3 DNA
TRBJ2-1 | TRBV7-3 | NA | NA | CASSSRQDNEQFF | TGTGCCAGCAGCTCCCGACAGGACAATGAGCAGTTCTTC
TRBJ2-2 | TRBV28 | NA | NA | CASSSLGLTTGELFF | TGTGCCAGCAGTTCCCTAGGACTCACCACCGGGGAGCTGTTTTTT
TRBJ2-5 | TRBV5-8 | NA | NA | CASSGRGAWETQYF | TGTGCCAGCAGCGGCCGGGGGGCTTGGGAGACCCAGTACTTC
TRBJ2-1 | TRBV27 | NA | TRBD2 | CASSLSRLAGHNEQFF | TGTGCCAGCAGTTTATCGCGGCTAGCGGGCCACAATGAGCAGTTCTTC
TRBJ1-1 | TRBV28 | NA | NA | CASSALRGGEFHPEAFF | TGTGCCAGCAGCGCCCTACGCGGGGGGGAATTCCATCCTGAAGCTTTCTTT
TRBJ1-3 | TRBV7-6 | few | NA | CASSFGLSGNTIYF | TGTGCCAGCAGCTTCGGGCTTTCTGGAAACACCATATATTTT
TRBJ2-7 | TRBV27 | NA | TRBD2 | CASSRKGLTSGAYEQYF | TGTGCCAGCAGCCGAAAGGGCCTAACTAGCGGCGCATACGAGCAGTACTTC
TRBJ2-3 | TRBV29-1 | NA | NA | CSGGWRDTDTQYF | TGCAGCGGGGGGTGGAGGGACACAGATACGCAGTATTTT
TRBJ2-5 | TRBV27 | NA | NA | CASSPLPPGETQYF | TGTGCCAGCAGTCCACTACCCCCAGGGGAGACCCAGTACTTC
TRBJ2-7 | TRBV15 | NA | NA | CATSRDLGASSYEQYF | TGTGCCACCAGCAGAGATCTAGGGGCAAGCTCCTACGAGCAGTACTTC
TRBJ2-3 | TRBV19 | NA | TRBD2 | CASSIPRLAGGSTDTQYF | TGTGCCAGTAGTATCCCCAGACTAGCGGGAGGCAGCACAGATACGCAGTATTTT
TRBJ1-2 | TRBV7-9 | NA | NA | CASSFRAANYGYTF | TGTGCCAGCAGTTTTCGGGCCGCGAACTATGGCTACACCTTC
TRBJ1-2 | TRBV25-1 | NA | TRBD1 | CASSARDRAGYTF | TGTGCCAGCAGTGCCCGGGACAGGGCTGGCTACACCTTC
TRBJ2-1 | TRBV7-9 | few | TRBD2 | CASSRLAGATYNEQFF | TGTGCCAGCAGCAGACTAGCGGGAGCCACCTACAATGAGCAGTTCTTC
TRBJ2-1 | TRBV24-1 | NA | TRBD2 | CATSDPGLPSEQFF | TGTGCCACCAGTGACCCGGGACTACCATCTGAGCAGTTCTTC
TRBJ2-2 | TRBV18 | once | NA | CASSPRGSGATGELFF | TGTGCCAGCTCACCCCGCGGTTCGGGGGCCACCGGGGAGCTGTTTTTT
TRBJ1-1 | TRBV5-4 | NA | NA | CASSLEGRAREAFF | TGTGCCAGCAGCTTGGAAGGCAGGGCACGGGAAGCTTTCTTT
TRBJ2-1 | TRBV21-1 | NA | NA | CASTQRNSPFLGNEQFF | TGTGCCAGCACCCAGAGGAACTCCCCATTCCTCGGCAATGAGCAGTTCTTC